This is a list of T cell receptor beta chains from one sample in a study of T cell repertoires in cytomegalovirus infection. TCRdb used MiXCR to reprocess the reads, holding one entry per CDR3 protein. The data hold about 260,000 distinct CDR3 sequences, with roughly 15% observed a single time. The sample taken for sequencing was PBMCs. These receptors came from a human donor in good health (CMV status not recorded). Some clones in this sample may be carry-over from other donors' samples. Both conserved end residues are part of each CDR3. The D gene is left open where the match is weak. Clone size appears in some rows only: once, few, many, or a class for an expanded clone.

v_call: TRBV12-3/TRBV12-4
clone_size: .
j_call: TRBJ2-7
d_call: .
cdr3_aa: CASSFVGHKTYEQYF
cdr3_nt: TGTGCCAGCAGTTTTGTGGGTCACAAGACCTACGAGCAGTACTTC

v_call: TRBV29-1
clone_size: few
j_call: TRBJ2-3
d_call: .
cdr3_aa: CSVGLATDTQYF
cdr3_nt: TGCAGCGTTGGTCTAGCCACAGATACGCAGTATTTT

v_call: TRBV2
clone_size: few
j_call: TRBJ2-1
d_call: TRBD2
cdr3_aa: CASRAAGLAGGGQFF
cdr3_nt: TGTGCCAGCAGGGCAGCGGGACTAGCGGGAGGGGGGCAGTTCTTC

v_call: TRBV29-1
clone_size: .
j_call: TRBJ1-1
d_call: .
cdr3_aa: CSVAQVTEAFF
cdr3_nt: TGCAGCGTTGCTCAGGTCACTGAAGCTTTCTTT

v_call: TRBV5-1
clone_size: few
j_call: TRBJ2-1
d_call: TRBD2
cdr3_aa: CASSPSSGLANFYNEQFF
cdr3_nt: TGCGCCAGCAGCCCCTCCTCGGGACTAGCCAACTTTTACAATGAGCAGTTCTTC

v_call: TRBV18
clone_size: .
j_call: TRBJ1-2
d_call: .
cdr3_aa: CASSPRLGDSWDYGYTF
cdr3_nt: TGTGCCAGCTCACCCAGGTTGGGAGATTCTTGGGACTATGGCTACACCTTC

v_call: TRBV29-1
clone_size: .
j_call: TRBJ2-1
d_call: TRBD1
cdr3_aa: CSVRTGGYNEQFF
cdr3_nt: TGCAGCGTTCGGACAGGGGGCTACAATGAGCAGTTCTTC

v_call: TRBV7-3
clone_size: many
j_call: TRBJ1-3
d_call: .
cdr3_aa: CASSPSASSGNTIYF
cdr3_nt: TGTGCCAGCAGCCCTTCGGCCAGCTCTGGAAACACCATATATTTT

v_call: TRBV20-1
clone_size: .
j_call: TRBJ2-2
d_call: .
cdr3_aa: CSASGRFDGTGELFF
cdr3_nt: TGCAGTGCTAGCGGCAGGTTCGACGGCACCGGGGAGCTGTTTTTT

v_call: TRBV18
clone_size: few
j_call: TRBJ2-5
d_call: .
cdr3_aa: CASSPPGNGGETQYF
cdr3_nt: TGTGCCAGCTCACCCCCAGGAAATGGTGGAGAGACCCAGTACTTC

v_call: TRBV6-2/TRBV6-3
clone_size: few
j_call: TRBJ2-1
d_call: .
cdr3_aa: CASSTRSHPYNEQFF
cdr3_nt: TGTGCCAGCAGTACCAGGTCCCACCCTTACAATGAGCAGTTCTTC

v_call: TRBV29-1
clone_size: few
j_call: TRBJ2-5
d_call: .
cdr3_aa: CSIAHFGETQYF
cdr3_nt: TGCAGCATTGCACATTTTGGGGAGACCCAGTACTTC

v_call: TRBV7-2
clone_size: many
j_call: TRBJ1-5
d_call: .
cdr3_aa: CASSRDGDQPQHF
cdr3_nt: TGTGCCAGCAGCCGAGACGGGGATCAGCCCCAGCATTTT

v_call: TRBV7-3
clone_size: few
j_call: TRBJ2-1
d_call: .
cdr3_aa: CASSTTRARANEQFF
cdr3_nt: TGTGCCAGCAGCACTACTAGAGCGCGCGCAAATGAGCAGTTCTTC

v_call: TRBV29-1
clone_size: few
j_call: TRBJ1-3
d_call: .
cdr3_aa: CSVGDPFSGNTIYF
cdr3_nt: TGCAGCGTTGGGGACCCCTTCTCTGGAAACACCATATATTTT

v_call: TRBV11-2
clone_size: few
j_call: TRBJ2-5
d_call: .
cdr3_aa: CASSLERGDETQYF
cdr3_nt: TGTGCCAGCAGCTTAGAGAGGGGGGACGAGACCCAGTACTTC

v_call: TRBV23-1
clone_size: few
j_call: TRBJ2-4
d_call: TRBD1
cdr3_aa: CASSLYGTGSWNIQYF
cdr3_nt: TGCGCCAGCAGTCTCTACGGGACAGGGAGTTGGAACATTCAGTACTTC

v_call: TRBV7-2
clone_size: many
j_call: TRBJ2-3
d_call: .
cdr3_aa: CASSPLGLSADTQYF
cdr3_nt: TGTGCCAGCAGTCCCCTAGGGCTCTCGGCGGATACGCAGTATTTT

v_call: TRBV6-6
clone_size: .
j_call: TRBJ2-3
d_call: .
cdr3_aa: CASSYKGGIADTQYF
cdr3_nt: TGTGCCAGCAGTTACAAAGGGGGGATCGCAGATACGCAGTATTTT

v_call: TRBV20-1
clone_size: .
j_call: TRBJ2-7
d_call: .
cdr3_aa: CSAPSVSYEQYF
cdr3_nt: TGCAGTGCTCCAAGTGTCTCCTACGAGCAGTACTTC

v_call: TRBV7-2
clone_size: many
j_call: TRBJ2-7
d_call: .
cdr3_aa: CASSLGGTPEQYF
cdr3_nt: TGTGCCAGCAGCTTAGGAGGGACTCCCGAGCAGTACTTC

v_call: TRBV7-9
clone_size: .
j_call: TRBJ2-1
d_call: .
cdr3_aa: CASNRGGGNEQFF
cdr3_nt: TGTGCCAGCAATCGGGGTGGGGGCAATGAGCAGTTCTTC

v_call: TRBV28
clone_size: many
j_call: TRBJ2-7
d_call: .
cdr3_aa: CASSTPGRSYEQYF
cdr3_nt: TGTGCCAGCAGCACCCCGGGACGGAGTTACGAGCAGTACTTC

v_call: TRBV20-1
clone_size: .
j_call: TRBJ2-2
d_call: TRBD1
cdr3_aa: CSARPHRGQSTGELFF
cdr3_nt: TGCAGTGCTAGGCCCCACAGGGGGCAGAGCACCGGGGAGCTGTTTTTT

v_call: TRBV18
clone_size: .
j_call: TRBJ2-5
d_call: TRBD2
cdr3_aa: CASSLLAKETQYF
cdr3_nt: TGTGCCAGCTCACTACTAGCGAAAGAGACCCAGTACTTC

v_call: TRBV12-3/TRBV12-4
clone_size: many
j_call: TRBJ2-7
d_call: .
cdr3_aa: CASSWQARSYEQYF
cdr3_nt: TGTGCCAGCAGCTGGCAGGCAAGGTCCTACGAGCAGTACTTC

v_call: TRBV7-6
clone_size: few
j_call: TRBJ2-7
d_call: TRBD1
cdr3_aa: CASSLAETGRKEQYF
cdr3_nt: TGTGCCAGCAGCTTAGCCGAGACAGGGCGGAAAGAGCAGTACTTC

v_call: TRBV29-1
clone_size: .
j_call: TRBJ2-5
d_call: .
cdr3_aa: CSVPDYPLGTQYF
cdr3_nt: TGCAGCGTCCCGGACTACCCCCTAGGGACCCAGTACTTC

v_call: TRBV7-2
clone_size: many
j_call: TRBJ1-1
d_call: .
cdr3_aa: CASSLDRVSEAFF
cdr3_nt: TGTGCCAGCAGCTTAGACAGGGTGTCTGAAGCTTTCTTT

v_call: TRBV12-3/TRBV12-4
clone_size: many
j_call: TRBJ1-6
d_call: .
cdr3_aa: CASSWGSPNSPLHF
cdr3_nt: TGTGCCAGCAGTTGGGGGTCCCCTAATTCACCCCTCCACTTT

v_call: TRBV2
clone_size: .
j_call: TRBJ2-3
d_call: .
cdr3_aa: CASTRGITDTQYF
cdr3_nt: TGTGCCAGCACCCGGGGGATCACAGATACGCAGTATTTT

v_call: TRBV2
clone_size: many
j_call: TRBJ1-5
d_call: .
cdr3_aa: CASIPGAGVGQPQHF
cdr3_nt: TGTGCCAGCATCCCGGGGGCAGGGGTGGGTCAGCCCCAGCATTTT

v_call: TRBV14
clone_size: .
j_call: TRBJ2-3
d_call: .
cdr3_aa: CASSHLPDTQYF
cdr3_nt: TGTGCCAGCAGCCACCTTCCCGATACGCAGTATTTT

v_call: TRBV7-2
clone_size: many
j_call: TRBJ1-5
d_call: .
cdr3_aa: CASSLQAGPNQPQHF
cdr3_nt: TGTGCCAGCAGCTTACAAGCAGGCCCCAATCAGCCCCAGCATTTT